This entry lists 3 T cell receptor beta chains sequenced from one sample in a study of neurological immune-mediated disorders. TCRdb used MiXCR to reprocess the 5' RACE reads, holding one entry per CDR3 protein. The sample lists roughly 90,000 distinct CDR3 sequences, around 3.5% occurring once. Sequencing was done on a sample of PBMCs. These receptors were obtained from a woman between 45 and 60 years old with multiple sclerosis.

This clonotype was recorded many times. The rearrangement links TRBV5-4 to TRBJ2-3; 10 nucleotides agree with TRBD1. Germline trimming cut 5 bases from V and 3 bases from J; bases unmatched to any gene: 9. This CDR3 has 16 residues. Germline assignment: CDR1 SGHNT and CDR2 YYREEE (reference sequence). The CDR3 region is CASSGLGTGVTDTQYF. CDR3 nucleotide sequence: TGTGCCAGCAGTGGCTTGGGGACAGGGGTTACAGATACGCAGTATTTT.

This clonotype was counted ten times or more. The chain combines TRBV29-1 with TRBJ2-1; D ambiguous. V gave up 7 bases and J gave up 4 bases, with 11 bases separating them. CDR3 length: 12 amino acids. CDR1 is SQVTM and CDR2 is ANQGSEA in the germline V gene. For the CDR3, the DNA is TGCAGCGCAAAAAAAGGATACAATGAGCAGTTCTTC. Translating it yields CSAKKGYNEQFF.

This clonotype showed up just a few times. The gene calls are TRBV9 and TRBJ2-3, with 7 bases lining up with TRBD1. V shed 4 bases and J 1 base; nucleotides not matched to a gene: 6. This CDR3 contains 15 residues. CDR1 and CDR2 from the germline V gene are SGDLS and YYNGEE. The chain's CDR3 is CASSSIQGGTDTQYF. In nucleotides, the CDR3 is TGTGCCAGCAGCTCCATTCAGGGGGGCACAGATACGCAGTATTTT.